Listed here is a single TCR beta chain. Its antigen is still unknown. This specimen belongs to a study of cytomegalovirus exposure and HLA in healthy donors. Trimming removed 7 bases from V and 5 bases from J; junction bases left unmatched: 4. This CDR3 has 13 residues. Per the germline V gene, CDR1 is MNHNS and CDR2 is SASEGT. PCR employed 60 Vbeta and 13 Jbeta primers. TCRdb's table, derived via immunoSEQ multiplex PCR, lists solely in-frame clones and lacks some. The sample shows 150,000 to 180,000 clones, about 70% of them seen only once. Notes on the study in general: A link between a missense DCLRE1C variant and TCR beta V- and J-gene trimming emerged from a later analysis. Common viral pathogens seemed, in a later analysis, to connect with several of the most significant clusters.

V and J are TRBV6-1 and TRBJ2-5; 10 nucleotides agree with TRBD2. The sequence came from a man aged 18 to 35 in good health and CMV-seronegative. Sequencing was carried out using PBMCs. The chain's CDR3 is CASKERGGETQYF. CDR3 nucleotides: TGTGCCAGCAAGGAGCGGGGGGGCGAGACCCAGTACTTC.